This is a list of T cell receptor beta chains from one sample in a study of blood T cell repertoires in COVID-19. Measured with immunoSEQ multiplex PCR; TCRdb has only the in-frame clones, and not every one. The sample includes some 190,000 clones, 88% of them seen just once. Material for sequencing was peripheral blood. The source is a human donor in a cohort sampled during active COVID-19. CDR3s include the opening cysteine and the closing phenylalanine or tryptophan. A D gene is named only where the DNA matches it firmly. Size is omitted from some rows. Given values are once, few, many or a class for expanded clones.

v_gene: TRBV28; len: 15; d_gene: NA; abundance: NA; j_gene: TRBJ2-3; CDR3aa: CASSFGASGTDTQYF; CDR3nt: TGTGCCAGCAGTTTTGGGGCCAGTGGTACAGATACGCAGTATTTT
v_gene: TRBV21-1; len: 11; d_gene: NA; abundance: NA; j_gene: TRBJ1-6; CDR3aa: CAGPGGSPLHF; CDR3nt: TGTGCAGGTCCCGGAGGTTCACCCCTCCACTTT
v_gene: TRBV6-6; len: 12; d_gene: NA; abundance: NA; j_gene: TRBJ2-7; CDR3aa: CASSQTSFEQYF; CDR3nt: TGTGCCAGCAGCCAGACTAGTTTCGAGCAGTACTTC
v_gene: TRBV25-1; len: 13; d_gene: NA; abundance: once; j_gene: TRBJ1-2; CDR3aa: CASSETSRDGYTF; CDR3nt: TGTGCCAGCAGTGAGACGTCCCGGGATGGCTACACCTTC
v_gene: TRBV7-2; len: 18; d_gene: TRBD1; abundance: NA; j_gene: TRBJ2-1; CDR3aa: CASSLAVLAGQGRNEQFF; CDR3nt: TGTGCCAGCAGCTTAGCTGTCCTCGCAGGACAGGGGAGAAATGAGCAGTTCTTC
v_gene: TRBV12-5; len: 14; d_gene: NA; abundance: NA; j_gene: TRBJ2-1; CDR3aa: CASGDGSSYNEQFF; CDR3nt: TGTGCTAGTGGGGACGGGAGCTCCTATAATGAGCAGTTCTTC
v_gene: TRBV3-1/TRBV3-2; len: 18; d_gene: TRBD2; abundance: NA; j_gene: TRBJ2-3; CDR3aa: CASSQEGLAGGGTDTQYF; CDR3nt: TGTGCCAGCAGCCAAGAAGGACTAGCGGGAGGGGGTACAGATACGCAGTATTTT
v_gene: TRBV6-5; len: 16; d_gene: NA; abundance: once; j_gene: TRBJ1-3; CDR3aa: CASSFDRPSSGNTIYF; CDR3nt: TGTGCCAGCAGTTTCGACAGGCCCTCCTCTGGAAACACCATATATTTT
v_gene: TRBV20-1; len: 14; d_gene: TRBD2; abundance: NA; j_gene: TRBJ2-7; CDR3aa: CSASVAGFSYEQYF; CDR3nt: TGCAGTGCTAGTGTAGCGGGGTTCTCCTACGAGCAGTACTTC
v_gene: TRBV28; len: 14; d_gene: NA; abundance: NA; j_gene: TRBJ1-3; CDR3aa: CASTKGGDGNTIYF; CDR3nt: TGTGCCAGCACAAAAGGAGGGGATGGAAACACCATATATTTT
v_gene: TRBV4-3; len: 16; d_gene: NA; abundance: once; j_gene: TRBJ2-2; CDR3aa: CASSQSGTSNTGELFF; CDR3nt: TGCGCCAGCAGCCAATCCGGGACATCGAACACCGGGGAGCTGTTTTTT
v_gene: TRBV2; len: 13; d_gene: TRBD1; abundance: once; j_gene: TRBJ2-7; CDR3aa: CASSLTGDYEQYF; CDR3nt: TGTGCCAGCAGCCTCACAGGGGACTACGAGCAGTACTTC
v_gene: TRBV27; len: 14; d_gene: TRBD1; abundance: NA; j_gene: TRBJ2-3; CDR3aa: CARPDRGSTDTQYF; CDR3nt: TGTGCCAGGCCGGACAGGGGAAGCACAGATACGCAGTATTTT
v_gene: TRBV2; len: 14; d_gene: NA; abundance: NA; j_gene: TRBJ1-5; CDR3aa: CASSRGSNNQPQHF; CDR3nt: TGTGCCAGCAGTCGAGGCAGCAACAATCAGCCCCAGCATTTT
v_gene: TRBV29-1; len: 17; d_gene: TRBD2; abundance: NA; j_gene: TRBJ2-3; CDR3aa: CSVDDSGGAIHTDTQYF; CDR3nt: TGCAGCGTTGATGATAGCGGGGGAGCCATACACACAGATACGCAGTATTTT
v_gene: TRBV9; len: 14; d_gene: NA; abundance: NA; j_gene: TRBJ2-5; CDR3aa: CASSSSSVQETQYF; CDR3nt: TGTGCCAGCAGCTCGTCTAGCGTCCAAGAGACCCAGTACTTC
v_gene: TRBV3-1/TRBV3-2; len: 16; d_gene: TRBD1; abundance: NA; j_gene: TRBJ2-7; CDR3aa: CASSQAVGTGAYEQYF; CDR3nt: TGTGCCAGCAGCCAAGCCGTGGGGACAGGGGCCTACGAGCAGTACTTC
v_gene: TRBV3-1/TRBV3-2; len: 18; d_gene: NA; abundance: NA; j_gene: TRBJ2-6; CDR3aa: CASRARTGDPSGANVLTF; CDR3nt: TGTGCCAGCAGAGCGCGAACAGGAGATCCCTCTGGGGCCAACGTCCTGACTTTC
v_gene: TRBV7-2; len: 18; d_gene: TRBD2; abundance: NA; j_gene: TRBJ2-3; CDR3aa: CASSLVPSGGSSTDTQYF; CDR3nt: TGTGCCAGCAGCTTAGTCCCTAGCGGGGGCTCTAGCACAGATACGCAGTATTTT
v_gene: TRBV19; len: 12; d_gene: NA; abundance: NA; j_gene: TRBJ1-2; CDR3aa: CASSVTGLGYTF; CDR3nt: TGTGCCAGTAGTGTAACAGGGCTCGGCTACACCTTC
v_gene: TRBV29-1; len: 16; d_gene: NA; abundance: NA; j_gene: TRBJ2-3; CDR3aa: CSVEDVAGKSTDTQYF; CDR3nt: TGCAGCGTTGAAGATGTTGCGGGAAAGAGCACAGATACGCAGTATTTT
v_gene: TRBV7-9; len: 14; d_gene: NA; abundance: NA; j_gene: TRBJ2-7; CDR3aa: CASSKGGSSYEQYF; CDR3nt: TGTGCCAGCAGCAAGGGGGGGAGCTCCTACGAGCAGTACTTC
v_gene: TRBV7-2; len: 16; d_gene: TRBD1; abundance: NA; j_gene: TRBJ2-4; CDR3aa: CASSPSGDRAKNIQYF; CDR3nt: TGTGCCAGCAGCCCCTCAGGGGACAGAGCCAAAAACATTCAGTACTTC
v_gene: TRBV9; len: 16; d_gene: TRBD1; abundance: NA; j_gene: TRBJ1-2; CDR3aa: CASSAGDRGKDYGYTF; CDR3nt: TGTGCCAGCAGCGCCGGGGACAGGGGGAAGGACTATGGCTACACCTTC
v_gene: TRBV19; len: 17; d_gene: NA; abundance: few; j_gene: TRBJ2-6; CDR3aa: CASTPPGGPTGANVLTF; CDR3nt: TGTGCCAGTACCCCTCCCGGGGGGCCTACTGGGGCCAACGTCCTGACTTTC
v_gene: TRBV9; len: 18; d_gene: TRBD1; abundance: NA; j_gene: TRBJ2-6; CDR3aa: CASSGTGLGRVGANVLTF; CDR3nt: TGTGCCAGCAGCGGGACAGGGCTCGGCCGTGTTGGGGCCAACGTCCTGACTTTC
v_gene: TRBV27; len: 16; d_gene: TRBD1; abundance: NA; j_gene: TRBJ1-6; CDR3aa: CASSSKQGAGNSPLHF; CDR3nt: TGTGCCAGCAGTTCGAAACAGGGGGCGGGGAATTCACCCCTCCACTTT
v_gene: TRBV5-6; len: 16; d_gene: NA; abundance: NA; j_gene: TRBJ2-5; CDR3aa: CASSLGGVTPQETQYF; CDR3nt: TGTGCCAGCAGCTTAGGGGGGGTGACTCCACAAGAGACCCAGTACTTC
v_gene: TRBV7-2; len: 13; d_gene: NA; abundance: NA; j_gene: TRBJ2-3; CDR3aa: CASSPKLTDTQYF; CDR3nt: TGTGCCAGCAGCCCGAAACTTACAGATACGCAGTATTTT
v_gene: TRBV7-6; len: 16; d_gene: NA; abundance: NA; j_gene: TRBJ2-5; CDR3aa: CASSLGLGFAQETQYF; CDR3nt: TGTGCCAGCAGCTTAGGTCTAGGTTTCGCACAAGAGACCCAGTACTTC
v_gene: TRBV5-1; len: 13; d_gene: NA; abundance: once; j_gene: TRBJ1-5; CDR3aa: CASSFQGNQPQHF; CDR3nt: TGCGCCAGCAGCTTTCAGGGTAACCAGCCCCAGCATTTT
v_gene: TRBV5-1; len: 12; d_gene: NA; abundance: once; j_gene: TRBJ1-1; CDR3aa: CASSLGGLEAFF; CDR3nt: TGCGCCAGCAGCTTGGGGGGCCTTGAAGCTTTCTTT
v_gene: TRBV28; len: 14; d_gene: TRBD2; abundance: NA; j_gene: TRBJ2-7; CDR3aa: CASSLSGGGNEQYF; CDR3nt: TGTGCCAGCAGTCTTTCGGGAGGGGGAAACGAGCAGTACTTC
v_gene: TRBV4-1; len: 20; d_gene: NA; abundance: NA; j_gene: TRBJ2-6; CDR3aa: CASSQDGLLWGVSGANVLTF; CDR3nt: TGCGCCAGCAGCCAAGATGGATTGCTTTGGGGGGTTTCTGGGGCCAACGTCCTGACTTTC
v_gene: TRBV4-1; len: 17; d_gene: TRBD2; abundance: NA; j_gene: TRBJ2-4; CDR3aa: CASSPSPSGLAKNIQYF; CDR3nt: TGCGCCAGCAGCCCGTCCCCTAGCGGTCTAGCCAAAAACATTCAGTACTTC
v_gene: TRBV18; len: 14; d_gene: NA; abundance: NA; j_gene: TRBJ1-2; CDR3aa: CASSPAARNYGYTF; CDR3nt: TGTGCCAGCTCACCAGCAGCGCGTAACTATGGCTACACCTTC
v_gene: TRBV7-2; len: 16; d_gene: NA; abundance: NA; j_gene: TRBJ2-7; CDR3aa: CASTPDISGATYEQYF; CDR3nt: TGTGCCAGCACCCCAGATATTAGCGGAGCAACCTACGAGCAGTACTTC
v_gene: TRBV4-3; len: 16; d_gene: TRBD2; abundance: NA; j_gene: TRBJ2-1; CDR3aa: CASSQDASGRASGQFF; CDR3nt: TGCGCCAGCAGCCAAGATGCTAGCGGGAGGGCCTCTGGGCAGTTCTTC
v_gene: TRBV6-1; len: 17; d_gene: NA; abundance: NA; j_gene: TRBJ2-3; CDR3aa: CASSEMFGRGGTDTQYF; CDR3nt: TGTGCCAGCAGTGAAATGTTCGGGCGGGGTGGCACAGATACGCAGTATTTT
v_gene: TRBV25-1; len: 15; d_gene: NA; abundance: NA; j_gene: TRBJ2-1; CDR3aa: CASSDQGGIDNEQFF; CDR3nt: TGTGCCAGCAGTGATCAAGGGGGTATTGACAATGAGCAGTTCTTC
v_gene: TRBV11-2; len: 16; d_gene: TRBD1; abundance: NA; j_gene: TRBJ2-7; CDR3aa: CASSRPGQGAAYEQYF; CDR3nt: TGTGCCAGCAGCCGGCCAGGACAGGGGGCGGCCTACGAGCAGTACTTC
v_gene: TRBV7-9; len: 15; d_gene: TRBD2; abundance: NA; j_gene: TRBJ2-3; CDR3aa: CASRGLAGTGDTQYF; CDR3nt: TGTGCCAGCAGGGGACTAGCGGGGACTGGTGATACGCAGTATTTT
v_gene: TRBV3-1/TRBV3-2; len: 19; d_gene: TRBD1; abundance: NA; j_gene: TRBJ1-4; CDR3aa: CASSQDRAGGLGTNEKLFF; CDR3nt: TGTGCCAGCAGCCAAGATAGGGCAGGGGGACTTGGCACTAATGAAAAACTGTTTTTT
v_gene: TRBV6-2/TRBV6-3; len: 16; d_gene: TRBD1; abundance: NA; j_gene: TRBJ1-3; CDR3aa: CASSSTGQASGNTIYF; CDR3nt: TGTGCCAGCAGCTCGACGGGACAGGCCTCTGGAAACACCATATATTTT
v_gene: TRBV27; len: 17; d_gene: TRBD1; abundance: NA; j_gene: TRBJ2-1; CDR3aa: CASSLSPTGGSYNEQFF; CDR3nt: TGTGCCAGCAGTTTATCCCCGACAGGGGGCTCCTACAATGAGCAGTTCTTC
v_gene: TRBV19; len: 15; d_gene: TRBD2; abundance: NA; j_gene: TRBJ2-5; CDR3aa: CASALGQRGQETQYF; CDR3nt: TGTGCCAGCGCCCTGGGGCAGCGGGGCCAAGAGACCCAGTACTTC
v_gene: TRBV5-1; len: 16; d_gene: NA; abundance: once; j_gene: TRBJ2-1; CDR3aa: CASSLVLVSSYNEQFF; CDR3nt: TGCGCCAGCAGCTTGGTTCTCGTGAGCTCCTACAATGAGCAGTTCTTC
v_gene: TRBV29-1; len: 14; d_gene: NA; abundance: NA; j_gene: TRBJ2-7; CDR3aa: CSVTESGPYYEQYF; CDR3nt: TGCAGCGTGACGGAGAGCGGGCCATATTACGAGCAGTACTTC
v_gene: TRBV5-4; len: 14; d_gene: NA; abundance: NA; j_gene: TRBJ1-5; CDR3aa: CASSLGGENQPQHF; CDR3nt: TGTGCCAGCAGCTTGGGCGGGGAGAATCAGCCCCAGCATTTT
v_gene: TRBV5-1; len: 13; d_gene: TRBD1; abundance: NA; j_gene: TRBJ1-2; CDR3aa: CASSTGQGYGYTF; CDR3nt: TGCGCCAGCAGCACCGGACAGGGATATGGCTACACCTTC
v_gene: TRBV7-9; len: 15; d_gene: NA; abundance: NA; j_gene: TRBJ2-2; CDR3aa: CAIGVTGRNTGELFF; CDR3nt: TGTGCCATCGGAGTAACCGGTCGGAACACCGGGGAGCTGTTTTTT
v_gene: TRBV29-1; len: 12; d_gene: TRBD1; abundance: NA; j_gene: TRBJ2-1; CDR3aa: CSVEGQGYEQFF; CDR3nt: TGCAGCGTTGAGGGACAGGGTTATGAGCAGTTCTTC
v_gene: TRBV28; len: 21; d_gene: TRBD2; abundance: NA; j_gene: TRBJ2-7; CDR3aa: CASSSLRHRGRTGGRSYEQYF; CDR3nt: TGTGCCAGCAGTTCCCTCCGACATCGTGGACGGACGGGAGGGAGATCCTACGAGCAGTACTTC
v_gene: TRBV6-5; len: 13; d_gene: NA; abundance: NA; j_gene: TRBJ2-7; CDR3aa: CASSLNRDHEQYF; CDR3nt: TGTGCCAGCAGCCTAAACAGGGACCACGAGCAGTACTTC
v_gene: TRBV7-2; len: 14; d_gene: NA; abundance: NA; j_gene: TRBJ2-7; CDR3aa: CASSLEGIAIPHHF; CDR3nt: TGTGCCAGCAGCTTAGAGGGGATAGCCATCCCACACCACTTC
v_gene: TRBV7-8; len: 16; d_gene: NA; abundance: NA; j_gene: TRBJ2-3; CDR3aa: CASSLLSAGVTDTQYF; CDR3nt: TGTGCCAGCAGCTTACTCTCAGCGGGCGTCACAGATACGCAGTATTTT
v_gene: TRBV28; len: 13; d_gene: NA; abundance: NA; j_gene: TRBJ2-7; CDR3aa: CASSLGYAREQYF; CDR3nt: TGTGCCAGCAGTTTAGGATATGCCAGGGAGCAGTACTTC
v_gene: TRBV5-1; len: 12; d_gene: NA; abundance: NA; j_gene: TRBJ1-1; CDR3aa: CASSSGLSEAFF; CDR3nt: TGCGCCAGCAGCTCGGGACTTTCTGAAGCTTTCTTT
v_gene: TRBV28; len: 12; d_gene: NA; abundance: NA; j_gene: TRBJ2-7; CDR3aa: CASRNQVGEQYF; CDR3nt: TGTGCCAGCAGGAATCAGGTTGGGGAGCAGTACTTC
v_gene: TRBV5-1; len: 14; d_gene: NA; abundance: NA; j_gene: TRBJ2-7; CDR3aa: CASSLEQGHYEQYF; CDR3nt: TGCGCCAGCAGCTTGGAGCAGGGGCACTACGAGCAGTACTTC